This T cell receptor beta chain comes out of a study of blood T cell repertoires in COVID-19. Overall study: Samples taken during acute and convalescent COVID-19 were collected in the United States, Italy and Spain. T cells, B-cell-depleted T cells, or PBMCs supplied cDNA or gDNA.

Germline CDR1 and CDR2: SQVTM and ANQGSEA. With 4 bases removed from V and 3 bases from J, the gap between germline ends came to 9 bases. This CDR3 is 12 amino acids long. Source study methods: Using reference gene primer amplification, nucleated cell counts were estimated. Generated by immunoSEQ multiplex PCR, the TCRdb table keeps only in-frame clones and is missing some. V, J and clone size are taken as reported in that table, and D and trimming were inferred from the DNA itself. The repertoire consists of about 150,000 clones, with 75% to 90% occurring once and the leading ten covering around an eighth.

The receptor's source is a man aged 18 to 30 with COVID-19, enrolled during active disease. The sample consisted of peripheral blood. The chain combines TRBV29-1 with TRBJ1-1, with D tentatively TRBD1 (5 bases). The CDR3 DNA sequence: TGCAGCGTTGTTCTAGGGGACACTGAAGCTTTCTTT. This codes for CSVVLGDTEAFF. The full variable domain, completed using reference TRBV29-1 and TRBJ1-1, is SAVISQKPSRDICQRGTSLTIQCQVDSQVTMMFWYRQQPGQSLTLIATANQGSEATYESGFVIDKFPISRPNLTFSTLTVSNMSPEDSSIYLCSVVLGDTEAFFGQGTRLTVV.